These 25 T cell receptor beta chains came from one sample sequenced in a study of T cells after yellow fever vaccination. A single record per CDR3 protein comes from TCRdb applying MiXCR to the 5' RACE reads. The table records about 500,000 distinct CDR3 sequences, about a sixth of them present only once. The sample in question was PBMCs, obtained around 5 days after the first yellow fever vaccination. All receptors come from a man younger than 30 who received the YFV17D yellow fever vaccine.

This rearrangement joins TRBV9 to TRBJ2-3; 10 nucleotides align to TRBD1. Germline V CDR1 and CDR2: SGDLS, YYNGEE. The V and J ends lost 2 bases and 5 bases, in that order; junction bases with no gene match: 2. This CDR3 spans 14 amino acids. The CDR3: CASSVTGGKDTQYF. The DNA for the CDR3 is TGTGCCAGCAGCGTGACAGGGGGCAAAGATACGCAGTATTTT.

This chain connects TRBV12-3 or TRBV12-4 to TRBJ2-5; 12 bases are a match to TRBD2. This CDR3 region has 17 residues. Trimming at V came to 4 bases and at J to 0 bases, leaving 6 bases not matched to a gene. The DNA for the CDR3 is TGTGCCAGCAGTTGGGGCACTAGCGGGGGGTACCAAGAGACCCAGTACTTC. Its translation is CASSWGTSGGYQETQYF.

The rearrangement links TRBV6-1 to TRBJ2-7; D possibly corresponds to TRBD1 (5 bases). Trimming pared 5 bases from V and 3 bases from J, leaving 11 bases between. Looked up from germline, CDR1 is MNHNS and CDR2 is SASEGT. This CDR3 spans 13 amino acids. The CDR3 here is CASSRSGFYEQYF. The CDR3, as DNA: TGTGCCAGCAGTCGATCAGGGTTCTACGAGCAGTACTTC.

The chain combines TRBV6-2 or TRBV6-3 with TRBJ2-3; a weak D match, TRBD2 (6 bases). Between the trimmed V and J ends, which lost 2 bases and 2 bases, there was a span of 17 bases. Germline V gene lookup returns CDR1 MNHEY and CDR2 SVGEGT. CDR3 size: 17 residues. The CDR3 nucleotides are TGTGCCAGCAGTTACCTACCCCTCGGCGGGGCCACAGATACGCAGTATTTT. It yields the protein CASSYLPLGGATDTQYF.

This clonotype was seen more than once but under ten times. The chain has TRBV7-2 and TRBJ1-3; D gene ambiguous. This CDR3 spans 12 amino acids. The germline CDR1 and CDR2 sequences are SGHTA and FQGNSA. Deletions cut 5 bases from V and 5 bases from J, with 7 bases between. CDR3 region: CASSPGRNTIYF. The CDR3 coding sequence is TGTGCCAGCAGCCCGGGTAGAAACACCATATATTTT.

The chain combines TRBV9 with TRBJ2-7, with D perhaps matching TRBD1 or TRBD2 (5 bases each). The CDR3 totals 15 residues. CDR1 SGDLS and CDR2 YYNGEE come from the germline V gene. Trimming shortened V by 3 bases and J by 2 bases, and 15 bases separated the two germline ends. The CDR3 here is CASSGYTGAAYEQYF. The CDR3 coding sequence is TGTGCCAGCAGCGGATATACAGGAGCGGCCTACGAGCAGTACTTC.

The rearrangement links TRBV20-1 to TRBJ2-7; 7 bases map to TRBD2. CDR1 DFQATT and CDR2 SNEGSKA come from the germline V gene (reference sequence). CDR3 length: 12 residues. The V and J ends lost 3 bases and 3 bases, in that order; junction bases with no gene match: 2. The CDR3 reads CSASPSGYEQYV. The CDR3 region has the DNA TGCAGTGCTAGTCCTAGCGGCTACGAGCAGTACGTC.

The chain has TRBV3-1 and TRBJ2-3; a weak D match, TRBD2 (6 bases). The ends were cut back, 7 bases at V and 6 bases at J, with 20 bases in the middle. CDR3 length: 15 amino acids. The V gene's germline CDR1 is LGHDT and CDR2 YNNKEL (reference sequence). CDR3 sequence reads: CASTVTVQGTDTQYF. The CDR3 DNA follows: TGTGCCAGCACCGTTACAGTCCAAGGGACTGATACGCAGTATTTT.

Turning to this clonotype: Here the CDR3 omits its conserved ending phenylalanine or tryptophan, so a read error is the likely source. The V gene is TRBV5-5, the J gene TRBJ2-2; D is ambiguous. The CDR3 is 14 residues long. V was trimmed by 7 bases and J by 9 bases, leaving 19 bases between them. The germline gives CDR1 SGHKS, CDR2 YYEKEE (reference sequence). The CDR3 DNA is TGTGCCAGCGGCCTAGGACCCATCTGCTGGGAGCTGTTTTGT. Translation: CASGLGPICWELFC.

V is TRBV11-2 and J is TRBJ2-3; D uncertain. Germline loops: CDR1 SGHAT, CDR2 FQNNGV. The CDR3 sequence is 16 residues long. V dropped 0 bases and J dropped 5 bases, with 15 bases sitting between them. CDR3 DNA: TGTGCCAGCAGCTTAGATCACCCTACCAATGGAGATACGCAGTATTTT. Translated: CASSLDHPTNGDTQYF.

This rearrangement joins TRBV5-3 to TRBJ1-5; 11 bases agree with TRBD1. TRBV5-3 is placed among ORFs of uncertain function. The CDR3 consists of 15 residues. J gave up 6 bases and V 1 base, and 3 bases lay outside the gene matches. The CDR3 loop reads CARSLWTGGVQPQHF. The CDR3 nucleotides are TGTGCCAGAAGCTTGTGGACAGGGGGCGTTCAGCCCCAGCATTTT.

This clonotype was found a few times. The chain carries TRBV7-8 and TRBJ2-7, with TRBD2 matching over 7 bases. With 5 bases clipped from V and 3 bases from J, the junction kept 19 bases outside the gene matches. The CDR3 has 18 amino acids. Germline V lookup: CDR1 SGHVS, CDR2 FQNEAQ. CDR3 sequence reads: CASSPLNPGGLIVYEQYF. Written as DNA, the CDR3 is TGTGCCAGCAGCCCCCTCAATCCTGGGGGACTAATAGTCTACGAGCAGTACTTC.

CDR3 in DNA: TGTGCCAGCAGCCAGGGAACGGTTTCCGGGGCCAACGTCCTGACTTTC. Amino acid sequence: CASSQGTVSGANVLTF. The V gene is TRBV7-9, the J gene TRBJ2-6; perhaps TRBD1 as D (5 bases). Trimming left V 5 bases short and J 4 bases short, with 15 bases between. CDR1 is SEHNR, CDR2 FQNEAQ, per germline (reference sequence). The CDR3 sequence is 16 residues long.

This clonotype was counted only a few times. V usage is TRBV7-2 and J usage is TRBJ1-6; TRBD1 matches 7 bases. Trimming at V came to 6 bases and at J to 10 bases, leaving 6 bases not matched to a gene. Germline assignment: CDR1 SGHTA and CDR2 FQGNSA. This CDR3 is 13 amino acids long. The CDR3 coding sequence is TGTGCCAGCAGGATGCAGGGGGGATCACCCCTCCACTTT. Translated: CASRMQGGSPLHF.

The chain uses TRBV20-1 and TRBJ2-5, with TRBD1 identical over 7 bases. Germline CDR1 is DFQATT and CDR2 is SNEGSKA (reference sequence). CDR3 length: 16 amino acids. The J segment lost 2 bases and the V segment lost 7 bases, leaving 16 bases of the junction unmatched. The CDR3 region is CSGSQPGQMLQETQYF. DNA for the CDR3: TGCAGTGGCAGTCAACCGGGACAGATGCTTCAAGAGACCCAGTACTTC.

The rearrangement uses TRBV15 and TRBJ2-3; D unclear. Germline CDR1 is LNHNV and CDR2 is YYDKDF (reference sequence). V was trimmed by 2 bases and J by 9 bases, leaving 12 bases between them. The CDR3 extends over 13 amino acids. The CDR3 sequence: CATSRQRGHTQYF. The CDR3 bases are TGTGCCACCAGCAGACAAAGAGGTCACACGCAGTATTTT.

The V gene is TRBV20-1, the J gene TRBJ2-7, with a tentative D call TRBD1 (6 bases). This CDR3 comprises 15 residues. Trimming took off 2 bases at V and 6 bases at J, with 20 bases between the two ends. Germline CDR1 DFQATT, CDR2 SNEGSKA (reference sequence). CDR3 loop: CSARSAGTGRGEQYF. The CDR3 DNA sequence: TGCAGTGCTAGATCCGCGGGCACAGGGCGAGGCGAGCAGTACTTC.

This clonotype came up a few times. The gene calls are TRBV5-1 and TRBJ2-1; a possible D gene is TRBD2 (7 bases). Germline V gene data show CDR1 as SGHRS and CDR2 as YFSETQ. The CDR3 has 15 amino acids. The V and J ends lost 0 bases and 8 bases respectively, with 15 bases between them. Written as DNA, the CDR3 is TGCGCCAGCAGCTTGGCCTGGGGGGGGCTTGATGAGCAGTTCTTC. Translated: CASSLAWGGLDEQFF. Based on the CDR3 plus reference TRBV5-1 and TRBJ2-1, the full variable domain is KAGVTQTPRYLIKTRGQQVTLSCSPISGHRSVSWYQQTPGQGLQFLFEYFSETQRNKGNFPGRFSGRQFSNSRSEMNVSTLELGDSALYLCASSLAWGGLDEQFFGPGTRLTVL.

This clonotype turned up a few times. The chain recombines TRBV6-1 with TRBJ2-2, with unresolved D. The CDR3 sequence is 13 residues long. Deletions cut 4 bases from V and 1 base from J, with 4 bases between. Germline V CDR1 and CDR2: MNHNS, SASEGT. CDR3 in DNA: TGTGCCAGCAGTGCGGGGAACACCGGGGAGCTGTTTTTT. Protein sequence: CASSAGNTGELFF.

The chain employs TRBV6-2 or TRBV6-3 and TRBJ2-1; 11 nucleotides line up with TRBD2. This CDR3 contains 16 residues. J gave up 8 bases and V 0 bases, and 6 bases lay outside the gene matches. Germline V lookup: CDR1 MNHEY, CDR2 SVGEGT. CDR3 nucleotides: TGTGCCAGCAGTTACTCTAGCGGGGGGGCGGCCTATGAGCAGTTCTTC. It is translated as CASSYSSGGAAYEQFF.

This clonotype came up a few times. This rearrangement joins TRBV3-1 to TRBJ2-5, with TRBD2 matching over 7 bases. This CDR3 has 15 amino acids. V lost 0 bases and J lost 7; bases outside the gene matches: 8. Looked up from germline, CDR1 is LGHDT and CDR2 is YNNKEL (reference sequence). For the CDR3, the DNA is TGTGCCAGCAGCCAAGATCGCGGCGGGGGTTTGACCCAGTACTTC. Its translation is CASSQDRGGGLTQYF.

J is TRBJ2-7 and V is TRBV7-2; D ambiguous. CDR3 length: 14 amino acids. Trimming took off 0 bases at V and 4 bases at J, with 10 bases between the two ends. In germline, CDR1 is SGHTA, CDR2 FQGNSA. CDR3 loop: CASSLALTMYEQYF. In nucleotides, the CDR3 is TGTGCCAGCAGCTTAGCCTTGACAATGTACGAGCAGTACTTC.

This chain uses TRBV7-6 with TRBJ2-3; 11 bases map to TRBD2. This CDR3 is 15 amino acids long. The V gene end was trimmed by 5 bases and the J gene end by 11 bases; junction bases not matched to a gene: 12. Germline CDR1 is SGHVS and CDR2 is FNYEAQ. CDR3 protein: CASSPTLAGERGQYF. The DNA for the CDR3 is TGTGCCAGCAGCCCCACACTAGCGGGGGAGCGTGGGCAGTATTTT.

Here the CDR3 DNA reads TGCAGTGCTAGAGGGGACAGACTCATGAACACTGAAGCTTTCTTT. As protein: CSARGDRLMNTEAFF. The chain employs TRBV20-1 and TRBJ1-1; 7 positions match TRBD1. This CDR3 comprises 15 residues. Germline V gene sequence: CDR1 DFQATT, CDR2 SNEGSKA (reference sequence). Unmatched junction bases numbered 5, after V lost 1 base and J lost 0 bases.

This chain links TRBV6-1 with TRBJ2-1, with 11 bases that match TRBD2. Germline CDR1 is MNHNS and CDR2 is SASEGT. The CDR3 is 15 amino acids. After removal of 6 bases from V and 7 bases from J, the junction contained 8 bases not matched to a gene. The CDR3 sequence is CASSQTSGGGNEQFF. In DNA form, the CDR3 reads TGTGCCAGCAGCCAAACTAGCGGGGGCGGGAATGAGCAGTTCTTC.